This TCR beta chain was recovered during a study of T cells after yellow fever vaccination. The CDR3 has 16 residues. J gave up 0 bases and V 4 bases, and 7 bases lay outside the gene matches. From germline, CDR1 is SGHRS and CDR2 YFSETQ. There are a few counts of this clonotype. What it binds is not known. Study-wide results and caveats: Though weaker, the secondary response peaked faster, on day 5 versus 15. Repertoires sorted by FACS could include abundant clonotypes that are contaminants from the bulk population.

MiXCR, run by TCRdb on the 5' RACE reads, gives a single entry per CDR3 protein. The repertoire holds fewer than 350,000 distinct CDR3 sequences, with 3.5% to 4.5% as singletons. The sequences come from PBMCs, collected 15 days after the yellow fever booster vaccination. V and J are TRBV5-1 and TRBJ1-1, with 9 bases lining up with TRBD1. The source is a man in his late teens or twenties who received the YFV17D yellow fever vaccine. The CDR3 sequence is CASSRGQGRLNTEAFF. The CDR3 DNA reads TGCGCCAGCAGCAGAGGACAGGGGCGTTTGAACACTGAAGCTTTCTTT.